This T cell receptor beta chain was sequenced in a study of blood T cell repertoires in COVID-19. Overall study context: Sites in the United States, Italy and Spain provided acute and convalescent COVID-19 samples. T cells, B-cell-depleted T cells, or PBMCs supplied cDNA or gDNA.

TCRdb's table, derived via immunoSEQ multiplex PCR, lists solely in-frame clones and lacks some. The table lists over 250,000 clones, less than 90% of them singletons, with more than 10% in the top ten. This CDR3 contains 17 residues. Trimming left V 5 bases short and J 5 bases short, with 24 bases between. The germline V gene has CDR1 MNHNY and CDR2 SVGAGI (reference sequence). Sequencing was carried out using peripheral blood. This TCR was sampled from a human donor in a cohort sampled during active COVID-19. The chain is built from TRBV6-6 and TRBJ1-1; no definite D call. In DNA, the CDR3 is TGTGCCAGCAGTCTATATATTCGGGCTCCAGCGGGTACTGAAGCTTTCTTT. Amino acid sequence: CASSLYIRAPAGTEAFF.